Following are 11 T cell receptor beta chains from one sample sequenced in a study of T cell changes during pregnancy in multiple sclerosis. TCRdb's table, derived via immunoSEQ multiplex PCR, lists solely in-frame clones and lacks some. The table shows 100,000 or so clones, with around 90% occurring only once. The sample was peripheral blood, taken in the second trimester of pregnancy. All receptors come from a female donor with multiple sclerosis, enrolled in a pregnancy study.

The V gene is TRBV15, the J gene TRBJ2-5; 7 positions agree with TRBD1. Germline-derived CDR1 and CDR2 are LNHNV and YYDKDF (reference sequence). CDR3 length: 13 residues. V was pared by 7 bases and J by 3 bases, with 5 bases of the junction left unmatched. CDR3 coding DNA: TGTGCCACCAATGGGGACAGAAAAGAGACCCAGTACTTC. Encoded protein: CATNGDRKETQYF.

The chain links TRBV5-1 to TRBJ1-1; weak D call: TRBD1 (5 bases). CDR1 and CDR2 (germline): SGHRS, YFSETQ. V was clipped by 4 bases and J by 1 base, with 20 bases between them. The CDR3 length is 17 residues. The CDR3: CASSPRRTPITNTEAFF. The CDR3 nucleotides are TGCGCCAGCAGCCCAAGACGGACACCCATTACGAACACTGAAGCTTTCTTT.

Here the CDR3 DNA reads TGTGCCAGTAGTATCAACAGGGACTCTGGAAACACCATATATTTT. Encoded protein: CASSINRDSGNTIYF. The chain combines TRBV19 with TRBJ1-3, with TRBD1 as a possible D gene (6 bases). V shed 3 bases and J shed 0 bases, with 9 bases lying between them. CDR1 LNHDA and CDR2 SQIVND come from the germline V gene (reference sequence). This CDR3 is built from 15 residues.

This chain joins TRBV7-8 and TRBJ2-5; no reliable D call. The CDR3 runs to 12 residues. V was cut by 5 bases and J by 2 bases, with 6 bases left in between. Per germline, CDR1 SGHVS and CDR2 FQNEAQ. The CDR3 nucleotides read TGTGCCAGCAGCCTCCTACAAGAGACCCAGTACTTC. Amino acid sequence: CASSLLQETQYF. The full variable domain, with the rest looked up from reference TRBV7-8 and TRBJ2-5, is GAGVSQSPRYKVAKRGQDVALRCDPISGHVSLFWYQQALGQGPEFLTYFQNEAQLDKSGLPSDRFFAERPEGSVSTLKIQRTQQEDSAVYLCASSLLQETQYFGPGTRLLVL.

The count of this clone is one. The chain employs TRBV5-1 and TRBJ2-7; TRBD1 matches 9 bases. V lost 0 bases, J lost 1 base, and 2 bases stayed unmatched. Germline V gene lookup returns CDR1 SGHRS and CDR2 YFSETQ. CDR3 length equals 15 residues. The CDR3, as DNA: TGCGCCAGCAGCTTGGACAGGGGGCTGTCCTACGAGCAGTACTTC. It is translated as CASSLDRGLSYEQYF.

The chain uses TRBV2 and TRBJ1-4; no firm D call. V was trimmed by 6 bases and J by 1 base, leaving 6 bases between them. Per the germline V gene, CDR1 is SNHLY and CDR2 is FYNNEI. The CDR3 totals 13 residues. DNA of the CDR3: TGTGCCAGCAGGGAACGAACTAATGAAAAACTGTTTTTT. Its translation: CASRERTNEKLFF.

Here the CDR3 reads CASSLRRGQDTEAFF. In DNA form, the CDR3 reads TGTGCCAGCAGTTTAAGGAGGGGGCAGGACACTGAAGCTTTCTTT. This chain links TRBV11-2 with TRBJ1-1; 7 nucleotides agree with TRBD1. Trimming took 6 bases from V and 3 from J; bases not matched to a gene: 10. The CDR3 extends over 15 amino acids. Germline V gene sequence: CDR1 SGHAT, CDR2 FQNNGV.

The CDR3 region has the DNA TGTGCCAGCTCACCAGACAGCGTTCAACTCTATGGCTACACCTTC. Translating it yields CASSPDSVQLYGYTF. The chain has TRBV18 and TRBJ1-2, with a possible D match to TRBD1 (5 bases). Germline V gives CDR1 KGHSH, CDR2 LQKENI. Trimming removed 2 bases from V and 4 bases from J, with 14 bases in between. This CDR3 has 15 residues.

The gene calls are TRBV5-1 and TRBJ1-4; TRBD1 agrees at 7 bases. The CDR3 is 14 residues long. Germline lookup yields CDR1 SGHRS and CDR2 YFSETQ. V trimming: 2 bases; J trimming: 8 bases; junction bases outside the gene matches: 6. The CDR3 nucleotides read TGCGCCAGCAGCTTAGGGGGCTCTACCGAAAAACTGTTTTTT. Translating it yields CASSLGGSTEKLFF.

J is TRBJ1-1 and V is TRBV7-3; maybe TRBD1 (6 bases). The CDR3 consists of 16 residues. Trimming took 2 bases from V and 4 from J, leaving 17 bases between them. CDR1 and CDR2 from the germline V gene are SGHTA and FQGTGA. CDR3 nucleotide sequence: TGTGCCAGCAGCTTAGGGTCCAGGGGAGTTGGCACTGAAGCTTTCTTT. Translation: CASSLGSRGVGTEAFF.

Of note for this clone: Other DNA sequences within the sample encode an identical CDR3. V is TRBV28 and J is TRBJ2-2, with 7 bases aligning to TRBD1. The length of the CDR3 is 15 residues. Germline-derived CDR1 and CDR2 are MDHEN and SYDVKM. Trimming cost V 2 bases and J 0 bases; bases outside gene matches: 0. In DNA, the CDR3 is TGTGCCAGCAGTTTAGGGACAGCGAACACCGGGGAGCTGTTTTTT. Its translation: CASSLGTANTGELFF.